This T cell receptor beta chain is from a study of blood T cell repertoires in COVID-19. Turning to the study itself: T cells, B-cell-depleted T cells, or PBMCs provided the cDNA or gDNA that served as material.

Some clones are missing from TCRdb's copy, which holds only in-frame ones; the method was immunoSEQ multiplex PCR. The sample lists tens of thousands of clones, 85% to 90% occurring once. This CDR3 has 13 residues. Looked up from germline, CDR1 is MNHEY and CDR2 is SVGAGI. Trimming cost V 10 bases and J 0 bases, with 12 bases left between them. The sequencing input was peripheral blood. V and J are TRBV6-5 and TRBJ1-1, with a possible D match to TRBD1 (6 bases). The TCR was taken from a human donor in a cohort sampled during active COVID-19. The CDR3 is CAIGQFMNTEAFF. CDR3 DNA sequence: TGTGCCATCGGACAGTTTATGAACACTGAAGCTTTCTTT.